This is a list of T cell receptor beta chains from one sample in a study of blood T cell repertoires in COVID-19. The table came from immunoSEQ multiplex PCR; TCRdb's copy has only in-frame clones and leaves some out. The sample lists 350,000 to 450,000 clones; about four fifths were seen once. The sequencing sample was made of PBMCs or T cells enriched from blood (not recorded which). Source of these receptors: a woman aged 50 to 65 who had recovered from COVID-19. The conserved cysteine and the conserved F or W are not part of the CDR3 here. Fields, in order: V gene, clone size, CDR3 protein. The size entry is marked missing in some rows and otherwise reads once, few, many or a size class.

TRBV10-3	few	AISDSGNDEAF
TRBV28	-	ASSLWDRSYGYT
TRBV6-2/TRBV6-3	-	ASSYPQGTGANVLT
TRBV27	-	ASKRDRPYNSPLH
TRBV19	-	ASREDTGGTGELF
TRBV5-5	once	ASSQTVGKGDNYGYT
TRBV7-2	-	ASSLGPVGVNTEAF
TRBV6-2/TRBV6-3	-	ASSHSRYYGYT
TRBV5-4	-	ASSLGGILPKPTEAF
TRBV5-1	-	ASSGSHEQY
TRBV7-2	-	ASSLVGQANEKLF
TRBV6-5	-	ASSLGLEIYNEQF
TRBV4-3	-	ASSQDAQGAEAF
TRBV4-3	-	ASSQERGSPLH
TRBV10-3	-	AISGEGSPLH
TRBV19	-	ASSPRLAGGQYEQF
TRBV11-3	few	ASSPGHNTGELF
TRBV10-2	-	ASRGATGNSNQPQH
TRBV14	few	ASSLAGNQPQH
TRBV6-5	-	ASMGPGGNTIY
TRBV25-1	-	ASRTGGDTQY
TRBV7-9	once	ASSNPGQGNYGYT
TRBV7-9	-	ASSLDPSPNEQF